This passage covers 25 T cell receptor beta chains from one sample sequenced in a study of T cells in Graves' hyperthyroidism and ophthalmopathy. The investigators amplified TCR beta CDR3 regions from RNA transcripts. First-round RT-PCR with HTBI primers amplified the TCR CDR3 region. TCRdb processed the multiplex PCR reads anew with MiXCR; each CDR3 protein has one entry. The table includes 250,000 to 300,000 distinct CDR3 sequences, 13% to 15% detected once. Material: blood. The receptor source for this set is a woman between 40 and 50 years old with Graves' hyperthyroidism that later progressed to Graves' ophthalmopathy.

The J gene is TRBJ2-7, the V gene TRBV7-2; D might be TRBD1 (6 bases). Germline CDR1 and CDR2: SGHTA and FQGNSA. This CDR3 spans 14 amino acids. V lost 3 bases and J lost 3, with 12 bases in between. CDR3 bases: TGTGCCAGCAGCTTTCGGACAGCAAACTACGAGCAGTACTTC. Protein product: CASSFRTANYEQYF.

This clonotype came up a few times. The CDR3 loop is CATSREGSGGDTQYF. The CDR3 DNA sequence: TGTGCCACCAGCAGAGAGGGCTCAGGGGGGGATACGCAGTATTTT. The V call is TRBV15, the J call TRBJ2-3; tentative D call: TRBD1 (7 bases). The V and J ends lost 0 bases and 6 bases respectively, with 13 bases between them. Germline V gene sequence: CDR1 LNHNV, CDR2 YYDKDF (reference sequence). The CDR3 runs to 15 residues.

The chain uses TRBV9 and TRBJ2-1, with 7 bases lining up with TRBD2. The CDR3 is 16 amino acids. V shed 0 bases, J shed 2 bases, and the junction held 5 bases outside the gene matches. Germline CDR1 is SGDLS and CDR2 is YYNGEE. The CDR3 region has the DNA TGTGCCAGCAGCGTAGGAACTAGCGTAACCTACAATGAGCAGTTCTTC. Amino acid sequence: CASSVGTSVTYNEQFF.

V usage is TRBV6-1 and J usage is TRBJ2-7, with a possible D match to TRBD1 (6 bases). The CDR3 is 12 amino acids. V was pared by 6 bases and J by 5 bases, with 11 bases between. Germline values: CDR1 MNHNS, CDR2 SASEGT. The chain's CDR3 is CASSHHRDEQYF. CDR3 DNA: TGTGCCAGCAGCCACCACAGGGACGAGCAGTACTTC.

Many counts were recorded for this clonotype. The chain combines TRBV30 with TRBJ1-1; D is uncertain. Germline V gives CDR1 GTSNPN, CDR2 SVGIG (reference sequence). Deletions cut 2 bases from V and 1 base from J, with 11 bases between. This CDR3 has 14 residues. The CDR3 protein is CAWSKRAGNTEAFF. In nucleotides, the CDR3 is TGTGCCTGGAGTAAAAGAGCGGGGAACACTGAAGCTTTCTTT.

This clonotype appeared a few times. V and J are TRBV5-1 and TRBJ1-6, with D tentatively TRBD1 (5 bases). CDR3 length: 16 amino acids. The V gene lost 1 base and the J gene lost 8 bases, with 16 bases spanning the gap. Germline-derived CDR1 and CDR2 are SGHRS and YFSETQ. For the CDR3, the DNA is TGCGCCAGCAGCTTGTTCTCCGGCAGAGGGGATTCACCCCTCCACTTT. This encodes CASSLFSGRGDSPLHF.

This clonotype has ten or more counts. The V gene is TRBV12-3 or TRBV12-4, the J gene TRBJ2-7; the match to TRBD2 covers 8 bases. CDR3 length: 14 residues. V trimming: 7 bases; J trimming: 0 bases; junction bases outside the gene matches: 5. This CDR3 reads CASTYSGTSYEQYF. In nucleotides, the CDR3 is TGTGCCAGCACCTATAGCGGGACCTCCTACGAGCAGTACTTC.

As regards this clonotype: This may be a read error, as it is one base from a much larger clone. The chain has TRBV11-2 and TRBJ1-5, with no clear D. Germline V CDR1 and CDR2: SGHAT, FQNNGV. CDR3 length equals 13 residues. Trimming removed 4 bases from V and 7 bases from J, with 11 bases in between. The CDR3 loop reads CASSSALEQPQHF. The CDR3 DNA is TGTGCCAGCAGCTCAGCCCTAGAACAGCCCCAGCATTTT.

In its sample, this clonotype was seen many times. The chain combines TRBV18 with TRBJ2-1; D is perhaps TRBD1 (6 bases). CDR3 length equals 15 residues. Germline V gives CDR1 KGHSH, CDR2 LQKENI. Trimming pared 5 bases from V and 4 bases from J, leaving 15 bases between. The CDR3 DNA follows: TGTGCCAGCTCAGCCTGGGGGCCTGGTTACAATGAGCAGTTCTTC. Translated: CASSAWGPGYNEQFF.

This clonotype showed up many times. The genes are TRBV5-8 and TRBJ2-5; 7 positions match TRBD2. Germline loops: CDR1 SGHTS, CDR2 YDEGEE. This CDR3 is 13 amino acids long. J was trimmed by 5 bases and V by 6 bases; bases with no gene match: 7. CDR3 in amino acids: CASTRTSFETQYF. The CDR3 nucleotides read TGTGCCAGCACCAGGACTAGTTTCGAGACCCAGTACTTC.

This clonotype has ten or more counts. The V call is TRBV30, the J call TRBJ1-1, with no clear D. The CDR3 length is 11 residues. The germline CDR1 and CDR2 sequences are GTSNPN and SVGIG (reference sequence). The ends were cut back, 2 bases at V and 4 bases at J, with 5 bases in the middle. As DNA, the CDR3 is TGTGCCTGGAGTCTAAGCACTGAAGCTTTCTTT. This codes for CAWSLSTEAFF. Full variable domain (missing parts from reference TRBV30 and TRBJ1-1): SQTIHQWPATLVQPVGSPLSLECTVEGTSNPNLYWYRQAAGRGLQLLFYSVGIGQISSEVPQNLSASRPQDRQFILSSKKLLLSDSGFYLCAWSLSTEAFFGQGTRLTVV.

This clonotype has a count of ten or more. This rearrangement joins TRBV11-2 to TRBJ1-4, with D tentatively TRBD1 (5 bases). The germline CDR1 and CDR2 sequences are SGHAT and FQNNGV. The V end lost 3 bases, the J end lost 0 bases, and 5 bases lay between the germline ends. This CDR3 contains 14 residues. The CDR3 here is CASSLGATNEKLFF. CDR3 in DNA: TGTGCCAGCAGCTTGGGGGCAACTAATGAAAAACTGTTTTTT.

This clonotype occurred many times. J is TRBJ2-3 and V is TRBV29-1; weak D call: TRBD2 (5 bases). This CDR3 spans 12 amino acids. Germline V gene data show CDR1 as SQVTM and CDR2 as ANQGSEA. Deletions cut 6 bases from V and 2 bases from J, with 9 bases between. CDR3 amino acids: CSVQRLTDTQYF. CDR3 in DNA: TGCAGCGTACAGCGGCTCACAGATACGCAGTATTTT.

This clonotype was found many times. The V and J genes are TRBV11-2 and TRBJ2-1, with D uncertain. Germline assignment: CDR1 SGHAT and CDR2 FQNNGV. The V and J ends lost 0 bases and 4 bases respectively, with 4 bases between them. This CDR3 has 13 residues. CDR3 nucleotide sequence: TGTGCCAGCAGCTTAGATCGGTACAATGAGCAGTTCTTC. Its protein product is CASSLDRYNEQFF. The full variable domain, in which reference TRBV11-2 and TRBJ2-1 provide the parts outside the CDR3, is EAGVAQSPRYKIIEKRQSVAFWCNPISGHATLYWYQQILGQGPKLLIQFQNNGVVDDSQLPKDRFSAERLKGVDSTLKIQPAKLEDSAVYLCASSLDRYNEQFFGPGTRLTVL.

This clonotype was detected many times. This chain links TRBV3-1 with TRBJ2-5; 11 bases align to TRBD2. Germline V gene sequence: CDR1 LGHDT, CDR2 YNNKEL (reference sequence). With V trimmed by 5 bases and J by 5 bases, 7 bases remained unmatched. The CDR3 runs 15 residues. The CDR3 DNA sequence: TGTGCCAGCAGCTCTCTAGCGGGAGGAGGTGAGACCCAGTACTTC. Protein product: CASSSLAGGGETQYF.

This clonotype was seen a few times. With a much larger clone just one base away, this may be a read error. Without the conserved terminal phenylalanine or tryptophan, this CDR3 likely stems from a read error. The chain has TRBV18 and TRBJ2-3, with D uncertain. This CDR3 spans 17 amino acids. V gave up 3 bases and J gave up 0 bases, with 16 bases separating them. Germline V gene sequence: CDR1 KGHSH, CDR2 LQKENI. CDR3 sequence (DNA): TGTGCCAGCTCACCCGGACCTAGTCCGACTAGCACAGATACGCAGTATCTT. Residues: CASSPGPSPTSTDTQYL.

This clonotype was picked up many times. The chain combines TRBV5-1 with TRBJ2-3, with TRBD2 matching over 10 bases. Germline V CDR1 and CDR2: SGHRS, YFSETQ. Trimming removed 0 bases from V and 0 bases from J; junction bases left unmatched: 4. This CDR3 has 17 amino acids. The CDR3 nucleotides read TGCGCCAGCAGCTTGGGTCTACTAGCGGGAAGCACAGATACGCAGTATTTT. Translated, it gives CASSLGLLAGSTDTQYF. The whole variable domain, remainder taken from reference TRBV5-1 and TRBJ2-3, is KAGVTQTPRYLIKTRGQQVTLSCSPISGHRSVSWYQQTPGQGLQFLFEYFSETQRNKGNFPGRFSGRQFSNSRSEMNVSTLELGDSALYLCASSLGLLAGSTDTQYFGPGTRLTVL.

This clonotype was found many times. V usage is TRBV6-1 and J usage is TRBJ2-1, with D possibly called TRBD1 or TRBD2 (5 bases each). The CDR3 loop spans 21 amino acids. V lost 6 bases to trimming and J lost 2 bases, with 32 bases between them. CDR1 is MNHNS, CDR2 SASEGT, per germline. The CDR3 spells CASSQARALLSLDSPYNEQFF. The DNA of the CDR3 is TGTGCCAGCAGCCAAGCAAGGGCTCTTTTATCACTAGACAGCCCCTACAATGAGCAGTTCTTC.

Many counts were recorded for this clonotype. The rearrangement joins TRBV10-2 to TRBJ2-3, with unresolved D. Trimming took off 9 bases at V and 6 bases at J, with 10 bases between the two ends. The CDR3 consists of 11 residues. Germline V gives CDR1 WSHSY, CDR2 SAAADI. CDR3 in amino acids: CASSAEDTQYF. The CDR3 DNA follows: TGCGCCAGTTCGGCTGAGGATACGCAGTATTTT.

This clonotype has at least ten counts. The chain links TRBV7-9 to TRBJ1-1; D gene uncertain. Per the germline V gene, CDR1 is SEHNR and CDR2 is FQNEAQ (reference sequence). V lost 2 bases and J 6 bases, leaving 13 bases between the germline ends. This CDR3 comprises 14 residues. The DNA for the CDR3 is TGTGCCAGCAGCTTAATATTGGGAGAACCTGAAGCTTTCTTT. It specifies CASSLILGEPEAFF.

This clonotype was detected ten times or more. V and J are TRBV28 and TRBJ2-2; 8 nucleotides match TRBD1. CDR1 is MDHEN, CDR2 SYDVKM, per germline. The CDR3 sequence is 16 residues long. V was clipped by 4 bases and J by 6 bases; unmatched bases: 10. CDR3 residues: CASSSGGAVKAGELFF. In DNA, the CDR3 is TGTGCCAGCAGTTCAGGGGGCGCGGTAAAGGCCGGGGAGCTGTTTTTT.

This chain uses TRBV12-3 or TRBV12-4 with TRBJ2-7; 10 nucleotides agree with TRBD2. The CDR3 is made up of 15 amino acids. V was clipped by 6 bases and J by 6 bases; unmatched bases: 11. The CDR3 sequence is CASSLAGAAGAEQYF. The CDR3 coding sequence is TGTGCCAGCAGCCTAGCGGGAGCGGCGGGAGCCGAGCAGTACTTC.

The table lists this clonotype with many counts. V usage is TRBV10-3 and J usage is TRBJ2-1, with TRBD2 as a possible D gene (5 bases). The CDR3 totals 12 residues. V lost 8 bases, J lost 9 bases, and 14 bases lay in between. Germline loops: CDR1 ENHRY, CDR2 SYGVKD. DNA for the CDR3: TGTGCCATCGGAACTAGTTCCGGTGAGCAGTTCTTC. Amino acids: CAIGTSSGEQFF.

About this clonotype itself: Here the CDR3 omits its conserved ending phenylalanine or tryptophan, so a read error is the likely source. The chain joins TRBV4-1 to TRBJ2-2; D gene ambiguous. Germline V gene data show CDR1 as MGHRA and CDR2 as YSYEKL. The CDR3 is made up of 14 amino acids. Trimming cost V 6 bases and J 3 bases, with 11 bases left between them. The CDR3 sequence is CASSFDTYTGELFS. DNA for the CDR3: TGCGCCAGCAGTTTCGACACATACACCGGGGAGCTGTTTTCT.

This clonotype has at least ten counts. V gene TRBV6-2 or TRBV6-3 combines with J gene TRBJ1-1; unclear D gene. The CDR3 length is 16 residues. Germline V lookup: CDR1 MNHEY, CDR2 SVGEGT. Trimming took 0 bases from V and 0 from J, leaving 11 bases between them. The CDR3, as DNA: TGTGCCAGCAGTTACTCGGCAGCGCTTTTGAACACTGAAGCTTTCTTT. Translating gives CASSYSAALLNTEAFF.